Following are 5 T cell receptor beta chains from one sample sequenced in a study of chronic HIV infection and antiretroviral therapy. TCRdb re-derived calls from the 5' RACE reads in MiXCR, one entry per CDR3 protein. The sample contains over 40,000 distinct CDR3 sequences, about a fifth of which appear only once. Specimen: peripheral blood. The receptors derive from an adult who had HIV and had not received antiretroviral therapy, or was an uninfected healthy control (not recorded which).

J is TRBJ2-2 and V is TRBV24-1; unclear D gene. Trimming stripped 7 bases from V and 5 bases from J, with 13 bases between. Germline V gene data show CDR1 as KGHDR and CDR2 as SFDVKD. This CDR3 contains 14 residues. The chain's CDR3 is CATRGQRETGELFF. The CDR3 DNA sequence: TGTGCCACCAGGGGTCAGAGAGAGACCGGGGAGCTGTTTTTT.

The genes are TRBV19 and TRBJ2-6; D is uncertain. V lost 3 bases, J lost 0 bases, and 6 bases lay in between. This CDR3 spans 15 amino acids. Germline-derived CDR1 and CDR2 are LNHDA and SQIVND (reference sequence). The DNA for the CDR3 is TGTGCCAGTAGTATTTCTTTCTCTGGGGCCAACGTCCTGACTTTC. Protein product: CASSISFSGANVLTF.

This clonotype was counted only a few times. The genes are TRBV28 and TRBJ2-7, with TRBD2 as a possible D gene (6 bases). The CDR3 is 14 amino acids. Per germline, CDR1 MDHEN and CDR2 SYDVKM. V shed 6 bases and J shed 0 bases, with 12 bases lying between them. The CDR3 sequence is CASRLGGSSYEQYF. DNA for the CDR3: TGTGCCAGCAGGCTTGGGGGGAGCTCCTACGAGCAGTACTTC. The full variable domain, completed using reference TRBV28 and TRBJ2-7, is DVKVTQSSRYLVKRTGEKVFLECVQDMDHENMFWYRQDPGLGLRLIYFSYDVKMKEKGDIPEGYSVSREKKERFSLILESASTNQTSMYLCASRLGGSSYEQYFGPGTRLTVT.

V and J are TRBV7-8 and TRBJ2-3; D not certain. Germline V gene sequence: CDR1 SGHVS, CDR2 FQNEAQ. Trimming cost V 6 bases and J 2 bases, with 6 bases left between them. This CDR3 contains 12 residues. CDR3 coding DNA: TGTGCCAGCAGACCCTCCACAGATACGCAGTATTTT. It is translated as CASRPSTDTQYF.

This clonotype was seen a handful of times. J is TRBJ2-2 and V is TRBV5-6, with D perhaps TRBD1 (5 bases). The CDR3 is made up of 17 amino acids. The V end lost 2 bases, the J end lost 4 bases, and 18 bases lay between the germline ends. Germline CDR1 SGHDT, CDR2 YYEEEE. The DNA for the CDR3 is TGTGCCAGCAGCTTTGGACAAGTCGTAAAGGGCACCGGGGAGCTGTTTTTT. Amino acids: CASSFGQVVKGTGELFF.